This is a list of T cell receptor beta chains from one sample in a study of T-cell memory formation after mild COVID-19. TCRdb analysed the 5' RACE reads with MiXCR anew, one entry per CDR3 protein. Altogether some 490,000 distinct CDR3 sequences are present, around a sixth being singletons, with the ten largest covering about 12%. The sequencing input was PBMCs or a T cell subset sorted from them (not recorded which). These receptors came from an adult woman who had mild COVID-19 (a few samples of this study predate the infection). Cell type and time point are not known. CDR3s include the opening cysteine and the closing phenylalanine or tryptophan. Each record gives: V gene, D gene, clone size, J gene, CDR3 DNA, CDR3 protein. D genes are given only for firm matches. Only some rows state a clone size, as once, few, many or a class for expanded clones.

V gene: TRBV3-1; D gene: TRBD1; clone size: .; J gene: TRBJ1-4; CDR3 DNA: TGTGCCAGCAGCCTTCAGACAGGGGGGGTTGAAAAACTGTTTTTT; CDR3 protein: CASSLQTGGVEKLFF
V gene: TRBV5-1; D gene: .; clone size: few; J gene: TRBJ1-1; CDR3 DNA: TGCGCCAGCAGCTTGGGACAGATCCCTGAAGCTTTCTTT; CDR3 protein: CASSLGQIPEAFF
V gene: TRBV4-1; D gene: .; clone size: .; J gene: TRBJ2-7; CDR3 DNA: TGCGCCAGCAGCCAAGATCTGGAGGACGTCTCCTACGAGCAGTACTTC; CDR3 protein: CASSQDLEDVSYEQYF
V gene: TRBV18; D gene: TRBD2; clone size: few; J gene: TRBJ2-1; CDR3 DNA: TGTGCCAGCTCACCTCCGGGACTAGCGGGGGCGTTCGGTGAGCAGTTCTTC; CDR3 protein: CASSPPGLAGAFGEQFF
V gene: TRBV3-1; D gene: .; clone size: .; J gene: TRBJ2-7; CDR3 DNA: TGTGCCAGCAGCCAAGACCGGGGGCGGGGGCAGTACTTC; CDR3 protein: CASSQDRGRGQYF
V gene: TRBV9; D gene: TRBD1; clone size: .; J gene: TRBJ1-2; CDR3 DNA: TGTGCCAGCAGCGCGACAGGGATACCCACGGGTGGCTACACCTTC; CDR3 protein: CASSATGIPTGGYTF
V gene: TRBV12-3/TRBV12-4; D gene: .; clone size: many; J gene: TRBJ2-1; CDR3 DNA: TGTGCCAGCCGCCCCGGAGTGGAGAATGAGCAGTTCTTC; CDR3 protein: CASRPGVENEQFF
V gene: TRBV12-3/TRBV12-4; D gene: .; clone size: .; J gene: TRBJ1-2; CDR3 DNA: TGTGCCAGCAGTTTACGGTTGGTCGCAGGGGCAGTCTATGGCTACACCTTC; CDR3 protein: CASSLRLVAGAVYGYTF
V gene: TRBV4-2; D gene: .; clone size: .; J gene: TRBJ1-2; CDR3 DNA: TGTGCCAGCAGCCTCGATAAGGACAGCTTTAACTATGGCTACACCTTC; CDR3 protein: CASSLDKDSFNYGYTF
V gene: TRBV5-1; D gene: .; clone size: .; J gene: TRBJ2-1; CDR3 DNA: TGCGCCAGCAGCTTGGTGAGGGATTACAATGAGCAGTTCTTC; CDR3 protein: CASSLVRDYNEQFF
V gene: TRBV5-6; D gene: .; clone size: .; J gene: TRBJ2-3; CDR3 DNA: TGTGCCAGCAGCTTGATAGCGGTACTTAACACAGATACGCAGTATTTT; CDR3 protein: CASSLIAVLNTDTQYF
V gene: TRBV7-2; D gene: .; clone size: many; J gene: TRBJ2-1; CDR3 DNA: TGTGCCAGCAGCTTGGCCGGGAGTGGATTCTATGAGCAGTTCTTC; CDR3 protein: CASSLAGSGFYEQFF
V gene: TRBV4-2; D gene: TRBD1; clone size: .; J gene: TRBJ1-5; CDR3 DNA: TGTGCCAGCAGCCAGGCTGGGACAGGCAATCAGCCCCAGCATTTT; CDR3 protein: CASSQAGTGNQPQHF
V gene: TRBV4-1; D gene: .; clone size: .; J gene: TRBJ2-3; CDR3 DNA: TGCGCCAGCAGCCAAGATATGGATAGAGCAGATACGCAGTATTTT; CDR3 protein: CASSQDMDRADTQYF
V gene: TRBV20-1; D gene: TRBD2; clone size: .; J gene: TRBJ2-5; CDR3 DNA: TGCAGTGCTAGAGGGACCGGCGGGAGGGACCAAGAGACCCAGTACTTC; CDR3 protein: CSARGTGGRDQETQYF
V gene: TRBV27; D gene: .; clone size: .; J gene: TRBJ2-7; CDR3 DNA: TGTGCCAGCAGTTTTGCCAGTTTCTCCTACGAGCAGTACTTC; CDR3 protein: CASSFASFSYEQYF
V gene: TRBV7-2; D gene: TRBD1; clone size: .; J gene: TRBJ2-1; CDR3 DNA: TGTGCCAGCAGCTTAGTACGGACAGGGGACAATGAGCAGTTCTTC; CDR3 protein: CASSLVRTGDNEQFF
V gene: TRBV6-1; D gene: .; clone size: few; J gene: TRBJ1-1; CDR3 DNA: TGTGCCAGCAGTGGAGTAACAGGGTTTGCTTTCTTT; CDR3 protein: CASSGVTGFAFF
V gene: TRBV2; D gene: TRBD1; clone size: .; J gene: TRBJ2-6; CDR3 DNA: TGTGCCAGCAGTGAAGCGGCAGGGGGCGGCGGGTCTGGGGCCAACGTCCTGACTTTC; CDR3 protein: CASSEAAGGGGSGANVLTF
V gene: TRBV19; D gene: .; clone size: few; J gene: TRBJ1-5; CDR3 DNA: TGTGCCAGCGGGACCGGAGGCGGTCAGCCCCAGCATTTT; CDR3 protein: CASGTGGGQPQHF
V gene: TRBV12-3/TRBV12-4; D gene: .; clone size: many; J gene: TRBJ2-1; CDR3 DNA: TGTGCCAGCAGTCCCCACCTGGCCTTCGGGGATGAGCAGTTCTTC; CDR3 protein: CASSPHLAFGDEQFF
V gene: TRBV12-3/TRBV12-4; D gene: .; clone size: .; J gene: TRBJ1-2; CDR3 DNA: TGTGCCAGCAGTTTACTCGCCAGCCGTGTTGGGGGCTACACCTTC; CDR3 protein: CASSLLASRVGGYTF
V gene: TRBV5-1; D gene: .; clone size: .; J gene: TRBJ2-5; CDR3 DNA: TGCGCCAGCAGCTTTGGAGGGCCCGGGACAGCCAACTTCCAAGAGACCCAGTACTTC; CDR3 protein: CASSFGGPGTANFQETQYF
V gene: TRBV12-5; D gene: TRBD2; clone size: few; J gene: TRBJ2-5; CDR3 DNA: TGTGCTAGTGGTAAATCGGGACTAGCGGGAGAAAGGGAGACCCAGTACTTC; CDR3 protein: CASGKSGLAGERETQYF
V gene: TRBV5-1; D gene: .; clone size: .; J gene: TRBJ2-7; CDR3 DNA: TGCGCCAGCAGCTTGGCTAGCGCCTCTTCCTACGAGCAGTACTTC; CDR3 protein: CASSLASASSYEQYF
V gene: TRBV29-1; D gene: .; clone size: few; J gene: TRBJ2-5; CDR3 DNA: TGCAGCGGCACGGGACAACAAGAGACCCAGTACTTC; CDR3 protein: CSGTGQQETQYF
V gene: TRBV27; D gene: .; clone size: few; J gene: TRBJ1-4; CDR3 DNA: TGTGCCAGCAGCACCGCTGGGCAGGGTGAAAAACTGTTTTTT; CDR3 protein: CASSTAGQGEKLFF
V gene: TRBV4-2; D gene: .; clone size: .; J gene: TRBJ2-1; CDR3 DNA: TGTGCCAGCAGCCAAGATGTCGCGGCTTACAATGAGCAGTTCTTC; CDR3 protein: CASSQDVAAYNEQFF
V gene: TRBV20-1; D gene: .; clone size: few; J gene: TRBJ2-1; CDR3 DNA: TGCAGTGCTAGAGATCTGGGGGCCTACAATGAGCAGTTCTTC; CDR3 protein: CSARDLGAYNEQFF
V gene: TRBV7-2; D gene: .; clone size: .; J gene: TRBJ1-2; CDR3 DNA: TGTGCCAGCAGCTTAGTACTAGGAGCAGGGGCCCATGGCTACACCTTC; CDR3 protein: CASSLVLGAGAHGYTF
V gene: TRBV5-1; D gene: .; clone size: many; J gene: TRBJ2-7; CDR3 DNA: TGCGCCAGCAGCTCGGACTTGCTTAGCTCCTACGAGCAGTACTTC; CDR3 protein: CASSSDLLSSYEQYF
V gene: TRBV9; D gene: .; clone size: few; J gene: TRBJ2-5; CDR3 DNA: TGTGCCAGCAGCGTAGTAGGTAGCGGCCAAGAGACCCAGTACTTC; CDR3 protein: CASSVVGSGQETQYF
V gene: TRBV7-2; D gene: .; clone size: many; J gene: TRBJ2-5; CDR3 DNA: TGTGCCAGCAGCTTGAATGCAGGGCAAGAGACCCAGTACTTC; CDR3 protein: CASSLNAGQETQYF
V gene: TRBV20-1; D gene: .; clone size: few; J gene: TRBJ2-6; CDR3 DNA: TGCAGTGCTAGAGATCAATCTAGGGGTTTTGGGGCCAACGTCCTGACTTTC; CDR3 protein: CSARDQSRGFGANVLTF
V gene: TRBV10-3; D gene: TRBD1; clone size: few; J gene: TRBJ2-3; CDR3 DNA: TGTGCCATCAGTGGGGACAGGGAAACAGATACGCAGTATTTT; CDR3 protein: CAISGDRETDTQYF
V gene: TRBV29-1; D gene: .; clone size: .; J gene: TRBJ1-2; CDR3 DNA: TGCACGGGGGATGGCTACACCTTC; CDR3 protein: CTGDGYTF
V gene: TRBV7-9; D gene: .; clone size: .; J gene: TRBJ1-2; CDR3 DNA: TGTGCCAGCAGCTTGGGGCCCCTCGCGGGCTACACCTTC; CDR3 protein: CASSLGPLAGYTF
V gene: TRBV5-1; D gene: TRBD1; clone size: few; J gene: TRBJ1-5; CDR3 DNA: TGCGCCAGCAGCTTGGGAACGGGACAGGGTGAACAGCCCCAGCATTTT; CDR3 protein: CASSLGTGQGEQPQHF
V gene: TRBV7-8; D gene: .; clone size: .; J gene: TRBJ2-7; CDR3 DNA: TGTGCCAGCAGCTTTTCAGGACGGCCACCCGCCTACGAGCAGTACTTC; CDR3 protein: CASSFSGRPPAYEQYF
V gene: TRBV7-9; D gene: .; clone size: many; J gene: TRBJ2-7; CDR3 DNA: TGTGCCAGCAGCTTAGAGACCTACTACGAGCAGTACTTC; CDR3 protein: CASSLETYYEQYF
V gene: TRBV29-1; D gene: .; clone size: few; J gene: TRBJ2-7; CDR3 DNA: TGCAGCGTTGGGGGCCAGGGCTTCTACGAGCAGTACTTC; CDR3 protein: CSVGGQGFYEQYF
V gene: TRBV7-3; D gene: TRBD1; clone size: .; J gene: TRBJ2-3; CDR3 DNA: TGTGCCAGCAGCTTAGTTGGACAGGCGGCAGATACGCAGTATTTT; CDR3 protein: CASSLVGQAADTQYF
V gene: TRBV5-6; D gene: .; clone size: .; J gene: TRBJ2-3; CDR3 DNA: TGTGCCAGCAGCTTTTCGACGGGTGATACGCAGTATTTT; CDR3 protein: CASSFSTGDTQYF
V gene: TRBV12-3/TRBV12-4; D gene: TRBD1; clone size: .; J gene: TRBJ2-1; CDR3 DNA: TGTGCCAGCAGTCCCCCCGACAGGGCCTACAATGAGCAGTTCTTC; CDR3 protein: CASSPPDRAYNEQFF
V gene: TRBV4-3; D gene: .; clone size: .; J gene: TRBJ2-7; CDR3 DNA: TGCGCCAGCAGCCAAGAGCCGGGGTTTAAGCAGTACTTC; CDR3 protein: CASSQEPGFKQYF
V gene: TRBV24-1; D gene: TRBD1; clone size: .; J gene: TRBJ2-1; CDR3 DNA: TGTGCCACCAGTGATTTCGGGACAGGGAGGTATGGGAATGAGCAGTTCTTC; CDR3 protein: CATSDFGTGRYGNEQFF
V gene: TRBV20-1; D gene: .; clone size: .; J gene: TRBJ2-1; CDR3 DNA: TGCAGTGCTGGAGGTACTTATCCCGATGAGCAGTTCTTC; CDR3 protein: CSAGGTYPDEQFF